These T cell receptor beta chains were read from a single sample in a study of T cells in localized non-small cell lung cancer. Generated by immunoSEQ multiplex PCR, the TCRdb table keeps only in-frame clones and is missing some. The sample has more than 45,000 clones; roughly 80% are singletons. The sequencing used peripheral blood, collected before any cancer treatment. The receptors were gathered from a man aged 40 to 70 with stage I squamous cell lung carcinoma. Each CDR3 is given with its conserved first and last residue. Fields, in order: CDR3 protein, J gene, V gene, clone size. Some rows have no size entry. The others give once, few or many, or a class for an expanded clone.

CDR3: CASSPLGQGRITEAFF; J: TRBJ1-1; V: TRBV19; size: .
CDR3: CASSLGQSSGANVLTF; J: TRBJ2-6; V: TRBV11-3; size: once
CDR3: CASSGLTVLYGYTF; J: TRBJ1-2; V: TRBV9; size: .
CDR3: CASRTHSDRGLGAFF; J: TRBJ1-1; V: TRBV19; size: .
CDR3: CASSSSGQSRGNTIYF; J: TRBJ1-3; V: TRBV11-2; size: .
CDR3: CASTSPRGVAFF; J: TRBJ1-1; V: TRBV11-2; size: few
CDR3: CASSIQGRGEIF; J: TRBJ1-1; V: TRBV5-4; size: .
CDR3: CASSPETDTQYF; J: TRBJ2-3; V: TRBV18; size: .
CDR3: CASSPRTDGQEKLFF; J: TRBJ1-4; V: TRBV5-1; size: .
CDR3: CASSLRKGENTEAFF; J: TRBJ1-1; V: TRBV18; size: few
CDR3: CSVVLGTGGGQPQHF; J: TRBJ1-5; V: TRBV29-1; size: .
CDR3: CASSQGENTEAFF; J: TRBJ1-1; V: TRBV2; size: .
CDR3: CASSLTGNTEAFF; J: TRBJ1-1; V: TRBV6-1; size: .
CDR3: CASSADLNTIYF; J: TRBJ1-3; V: TRBV28; size: .
CDR3: CASSPAPSGNTIYF; J: TRBJ1-3; V: TRBV11-2; size: .
CDR3: CASSKATGPGFYGYTF; J: TRBJ1-2; V: TRBV19; size: .
CDR3: CASRDAQGGNYGYTF; J: TRBJ1-2; V: TRBV6-5; size: .
CDR3: CASSQGINQPQHF; J: TRBJ1-5; V: TRBV2; size: .
CDR3: CASSLRDGGLGYGYTF; J: TRBJ1-2; V: TRBV5-1; size: .
CDR3: CASSQEVSSAQVGYTF; J: TRBJ1-2; V: TRBV4-1; size: .
CDR3: CASRDSNYEQYF; J: TRBJ2-7; V: TRBV5-1; size: .
CDR3: CARSWQWGTAEAYNEQFF; J: TRBJ2-1; V: TRBV5-3; size: .
CDR3: CASSVRTAQAFF; J: TRBJ1-1; V: TRBV28; size: .
CDR3: CASSPTGGADTQYF; J: TRBJ2-3; V: TRBV2; size: .
CDR3: CASSLELQETQYF; J: TRBJ2-5; V: TRBV5-1; size: .
CDR3: CASSLLGAQGGVDTQYF; J: TRBJ2-3; V: TRBV5-1; size: .
CDR3: CASKEPTFYEQYF; J: TRBJ2-7; V: TRBV6-1; size: .
CDR3: CASSPPGQSLTEAFF; J: TRBJ1-1; V: TRBV18; size: .
CDR3: CASSLMGGWETQYF; J: TRBJ2-5; V: TRBV7-2; size: .
CDR3: CSVRQSGDEQFF; J: TRBJ2-1; V: TRBV29-1; size: .
CDR3: CKHGHYNEQFF; J: TRBJ2-1; V: TRBV20-1; size: .
CDR3: CASSRSAIDLITDTQYF; J: TRBJ2-3; V: TRBV11-2; size: .
CDR3: CASKMAGRRNEQYF; J: TRBJ2-7; V: TRBV28; size: .
CDR3: CATSRDLERNTEAFF; J: TRBJ1-1; V: TRBV15; size: .
CDR3: CASSSGVSTDTQYF; J: TRBJ2-3; V: TRBV5-8; size: .
CDR3: CAIRGLNTEAFF; J: TRBJ1-1; V: TRBV10-3; size: once
CDR3: CASSDSGQGGNEQFF; J: TRBJ2-1; V: TRBV25-1; size: .
CDR3: CATAGSVYGYTF; J: TRBJ1-2; V: TRBV6-5; size: .
CDR3: CASSSSTYNEQFF; J: TRBJ2-1; V: TRBV6-5; size: .
CDR3: CASSLEGGNNQPQHF; J: TRBJ1-5; V: TRBV7-2; size: .